This TCR beta chain was identified in a study of cytomegalovirus exposure and HLA in healthy donors. Study-level findings and limits: Donors were assumed by presence/absence analyses to have roughly uniform sequencing depth. 87-base-pair reads could not separate some V segments, including TRBV6-2 and TRBV6-3. The authors judged a highly shared variant cluster likely a sequencing artifact. TCR beta chain V- and J-gene trimming was linked, in a later analysis, to a missense variant in DCLRE1C.

As concerns this clone: Its specificity is unknown.

Use of 60 Vbeta and 13 Jbeta primers characterized the PCR. The repertoire was sequenced with immunoSEQ multiplex PCR; TCRdb's copy has only in-frame clones and lacks some. The sample includes 240,000 or so clones, about four fifths of them seen just once. CDR1 is MNHEY and CDR2 is SMNVEV in the germline V gene (reference sequence). Trimming cost V 6 bases and J 0 bases, with 12 bases left between them. The CDR3 runs 15 residues. The receptor comes from a woman between 40 and 55 years old in good health and CMV-seropositive. Sequences were obtained from PBMCs. The rearrangement joins TRBV27 to TRBJ2-4; TRBD1 might be the D (6 bases). The CDR3 is CASSPSQGAKNIQYF. CDR3 DNA sequence: TGTGCCAGCAGCCCGTCACAGGGAGCCAAAAACATTCAGTACTTC.